The 6 T cell receptor beta chains given below trace back to one sample, sequenced in a study of PD-1 blockade in classical Hodgkin lymphoma. Brentuximab vedotin exposure varied among the patients, all of whom had relapsed after autologous stem cell transplantation. Out of thawed PBMCs, magnetic negative selection purified CD4+ T cells. Repertoires were generated with immunoSEQ multiplex PCR, while TCRdb's copy carries only in-frame clones and drops some. The sample includes about 35,000 clones, approximately 90% of them seen just once. Sequencing was performed on CD4+ T cells from blood, taken at baseline. The origin of the receptors is a human donor with classical Hodgkin lymphoma.

The chain has TRBV6-5 and TRBJ1-5; 7 bases match TRBD1. Germline V CDR1 and CDR2: MNHEY, SVGAGI. With V trimmed by 5 bases and J by 4 bases, 8 bases remained unmatched. The CDR3 runs 15 residues. The CDR3 loop is CASSNRQGRNQPQHF. CDR3 in DNA: TGTGCCAGCAGTAACCGACAGGGTAGAAATCAGCCCCAGCATTTT.

This rearrangement joins TRBV19 to TRBJ2-7, with 10 bases matching TRBD1. J gave up 0 bases and V 5 bases, and 13 bases lay outside the gene matches. CDR1 is LNHDA, CDR2 SQIVND, per germline (reference sequence). The CDR3 loop spans 18 amino acids. CDR3 sequence reads: CASSAGTGASTLSYEQYF. The CDR3 DNA reads as TGTGCCAGTAGTGCCGGGACAGGGGCCTCCACGCTCTCCTACGAGCAGTACTTC.

The J gene is TRBJ2-1, the V gene TRBV10-1; D remains ambiguous. CDR3 length: 15 residues. Trimming cost V 0 bases and J 0 bases, with 6 bases left between them. The germline V gene has CDR1 WNHNN and CDR2 SYGVQD (reference sequence). CDR3 in amino acids: CASSESGSSYNEQFF. The CDR3 DNA sequence: TGCGCCAGCAGTGAGTCAGGCAGCTCCTACAATGAGCAGTTCTTC.

This clone was observed once. The chain is built from TRBV29-1 and TRBJ1-1, with 8 bases aligning to TRBD1. The CDR3 length is 14 residues. V lost 4 bases to trimming and J lost 1 base; unmatched junction nucleotides: 5. Germline CDR1 reads SQVTM; CDR2 reads ANQGSEA. The CDR3 reads CSVAQGAANTEAFF. CDR3 sequence (DNA): TGCAGCGTTGCTCAGGGGGCCGCGAACACTGAAGCTTTCTTT.

In DNA, the CDR3 is TGTGCCAGCAGCTTACTAGGCAGGGGCTATGGCTACACCTTC. Its protein product is CASSLLGRGYGYTF. This sequence joins TRBV7-2 and TRBJ1-2, with D tentatively TRBD1 (6 bases). Trimming shortened V by 2 bases and J by 4 bases, and 11 bases separated the two germline ends. The germline gives CDR1 SGHTA, CDR2 FQGNSA. The CDR3 sequence is 14 residues long.

This CDR3 is CASSLAGGGLSYEQYF. The DNA for the CDR3 is TGTGCCAGCAGCTTAGCAGGGGGGGGCCTCTCCTACGAGCAGTACTTC. V gene TRBV11-2 combines with J gene TRBJ2-7, with D tentatively TRBD1 or TRBD2 (7 bases each). This CDR3 has 16 amino acids. Trimming removed 1 base at V and 0 bases at J, with 13 bases between. The germline CDR1 and CDR2 sequences are SGHAT and FQNNGV. Supplemented by reference TRBV11-2 and TRBJ2-7, the full variable domain reads EAGVAQSPRYKIIEKRQSVAFWCNPISGHATLYWYQQILGQGPKLLIQFQNNGVVDDSQLPKDRFSAERLKGVDSTLKIQPAKLEDSAVYLCASSLAGGGLSYEQYFGPGTRLTVT.